The following is a T cell receptor beta chain sequence with its context. Its target is unknown. The V end lost 2 bases, the J end lost 4 bases, and 11 bases lay between the germline ends. Germline V gives CDR1 GTSNPN, CDR2 SVGIG (reference sequence). The CDR3 extends over 13 amino acids. This sample is part of a study of OX40 agonist ivuxolimab in advanced cancers. About the research overall: Clinicians treated patients with ivuxolimab, an agonistic anti-OX40 (CD134) antibody. Administration of intravenous ivuxolimab to patients occurred every 2 weeks at 0.01 to 10 mg/kg.

Study findings and constraints: Expanded clones were, on average, more numerous in CD8+ T cells than in CD4+. Also showing low normalized T-cell clonal expansion were some of the nonresponders.

This table comes from immunoSEQ multiplex PCR, and its TCRdb copy is limited to in-frame clones, with some not included. The sample lists about 100,000 clones; 90% to 95% were seen once. The chain couples TRBV30 to TRBJ1-1; weak D call: TRBD1 (5 bases). This receptor was obtained from an adult with an advanced solid tumor such as melanoma, head and neck, liver or kidney cancer. Source: CD4+ or CD8+ T cells sorted from blood, taken in a trial of the OX40 agonist ivuxolimab. The CDR3 region has the DNA TGTGCCTGGAGTTGGGGGGTGAGCACTGAAGCTTTCTTT. Its protein product is CAWSWGVSTEAFF. The full variable domain, completed using reference TRBV30 and TRBJ1-1, is SQTIHQWPATLVQPVGSPLSLECTVEGTSNPNLYWYRQAAGRGLQLLFYSVGIGQISSEVPQNLSASRPQDRQFILSSKKLLLSDSGFYLCAWSWGVSTEAFFGQGTRLTVV.